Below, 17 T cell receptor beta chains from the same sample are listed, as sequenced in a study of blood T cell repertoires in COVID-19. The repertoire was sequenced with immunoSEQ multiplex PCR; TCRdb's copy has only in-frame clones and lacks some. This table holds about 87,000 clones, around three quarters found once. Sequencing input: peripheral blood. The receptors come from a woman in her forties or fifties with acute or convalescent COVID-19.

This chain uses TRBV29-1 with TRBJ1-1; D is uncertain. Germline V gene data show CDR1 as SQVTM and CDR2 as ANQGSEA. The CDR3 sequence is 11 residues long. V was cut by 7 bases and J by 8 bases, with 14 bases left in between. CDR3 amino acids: CSAGLEREAFF. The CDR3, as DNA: TGCAGCGCCGGACTGGAACGGGAAGCTTTCTTT.

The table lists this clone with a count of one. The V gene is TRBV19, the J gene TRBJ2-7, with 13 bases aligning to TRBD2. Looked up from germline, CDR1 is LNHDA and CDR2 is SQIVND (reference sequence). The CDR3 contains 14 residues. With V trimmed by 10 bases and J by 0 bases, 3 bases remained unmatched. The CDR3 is CATGLAGDSYEQYF. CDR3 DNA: TGTGCCACCGGACTAGCGGGGGACTCCTACGAGCAGTACTTC. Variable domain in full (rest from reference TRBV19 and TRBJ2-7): DGGITQSPKYLFRKEGQNVTLSCEQNLNHDAMYWYRQDPGQGLRLIYYSQIVNDFQKGDIAEGYSVSREKKESFPLTVTSAQKNPTAFYLCATGLAGDSYEQYFGPGTRLTVT.

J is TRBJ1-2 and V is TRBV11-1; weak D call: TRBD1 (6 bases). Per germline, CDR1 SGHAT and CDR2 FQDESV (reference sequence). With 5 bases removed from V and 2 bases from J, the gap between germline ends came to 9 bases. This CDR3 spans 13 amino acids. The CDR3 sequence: CASSGDTNYGYTF. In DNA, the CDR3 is TGTGCCAGCAGCGGGGACACAAACTATGGCTACACCTTC.

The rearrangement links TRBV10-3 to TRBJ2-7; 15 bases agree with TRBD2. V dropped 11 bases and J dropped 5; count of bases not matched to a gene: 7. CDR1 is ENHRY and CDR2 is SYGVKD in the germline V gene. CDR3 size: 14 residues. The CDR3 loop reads CAVGLAGGKNEQYF. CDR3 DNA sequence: TGTGCCGTCGGACTAGCGGGGGGGAAGAACGAGCAGTACTTC.

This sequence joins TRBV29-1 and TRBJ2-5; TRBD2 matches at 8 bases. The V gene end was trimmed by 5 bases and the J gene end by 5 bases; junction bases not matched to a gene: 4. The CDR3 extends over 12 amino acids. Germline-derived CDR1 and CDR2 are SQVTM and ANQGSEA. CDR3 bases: TGCAGCGTTTTCGGGGGGGCGGAGACCCAGTACTTC. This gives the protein CSVFGGAETQYF.

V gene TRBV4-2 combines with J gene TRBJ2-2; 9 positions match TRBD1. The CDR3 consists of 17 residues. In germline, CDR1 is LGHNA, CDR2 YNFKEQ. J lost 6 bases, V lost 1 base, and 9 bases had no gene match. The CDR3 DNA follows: TGTGCCAGCAGCCAAGCCCCGGGACAGGGTTTCGCCGGGGAGCTGTTTTTT. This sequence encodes CASSQAPGQGFAGELFF.

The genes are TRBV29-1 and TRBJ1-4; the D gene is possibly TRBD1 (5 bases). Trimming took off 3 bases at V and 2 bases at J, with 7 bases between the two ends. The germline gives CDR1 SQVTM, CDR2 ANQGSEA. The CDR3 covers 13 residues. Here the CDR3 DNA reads TGCAGCGTTGAGACAGACACTAATGAAAAACTGTTTTTT. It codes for CSVETDTNEKLFF.

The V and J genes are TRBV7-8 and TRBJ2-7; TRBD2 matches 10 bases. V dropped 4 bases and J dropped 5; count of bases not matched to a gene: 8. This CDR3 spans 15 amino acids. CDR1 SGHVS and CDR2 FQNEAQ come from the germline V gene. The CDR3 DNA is TGTGCCAGCAGCTCCAGCGGGGGGGCATTACACGAGCAGTACTTC. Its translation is CASSSSGGALHEQYF.

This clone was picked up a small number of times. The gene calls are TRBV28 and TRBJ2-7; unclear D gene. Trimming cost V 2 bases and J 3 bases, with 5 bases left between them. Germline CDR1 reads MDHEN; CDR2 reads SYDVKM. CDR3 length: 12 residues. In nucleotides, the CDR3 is TGTGCCAGCAGTTTAGTCCGCTACGAGCAGTACTTC. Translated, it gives CASSLVRYEQYF.

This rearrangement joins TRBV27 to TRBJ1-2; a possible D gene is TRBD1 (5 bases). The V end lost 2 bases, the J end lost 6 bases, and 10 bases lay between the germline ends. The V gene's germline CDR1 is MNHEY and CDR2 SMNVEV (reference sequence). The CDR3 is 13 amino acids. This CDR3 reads CASSLGPGNGYTF. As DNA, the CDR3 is TGTGCCAGCAGTTTAGGTCCAGGGAATGGCTACACCTTC.

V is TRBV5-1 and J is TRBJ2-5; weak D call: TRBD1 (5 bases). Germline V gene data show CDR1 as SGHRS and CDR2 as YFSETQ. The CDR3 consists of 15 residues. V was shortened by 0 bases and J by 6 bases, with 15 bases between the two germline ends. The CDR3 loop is CASSLGGRAVKTQYF. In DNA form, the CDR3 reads TGCGCCAGCAGCTTGGGGGGCAGGGCTGTAAAGACCCAGTACTTC.

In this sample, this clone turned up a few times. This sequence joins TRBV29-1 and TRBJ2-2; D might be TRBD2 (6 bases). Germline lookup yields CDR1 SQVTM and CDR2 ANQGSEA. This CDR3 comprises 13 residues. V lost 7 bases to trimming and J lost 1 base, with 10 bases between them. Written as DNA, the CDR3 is TGCAGCGGGCGGGGAAGGAACACCGGGGAGCTGTTTTTT. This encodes CSGRGRNTGELFF.

The CDR3, as DNA: TGTGCCATCGGGACAGAAAATCAGCCCCAGCATTTT. The encoded protein is CAIGTENQPQHF. The V and J genes are TRBV2 and TRBJ1-5; 7 bases align to TRBD1. V lost 10 bases to trimming and J lost 4 bases; unmatched junction nucleotides: 4. In germline, CDR1 is SNHLY, CDR2 FYNNEI. This CDR3 comprises 12 residues.

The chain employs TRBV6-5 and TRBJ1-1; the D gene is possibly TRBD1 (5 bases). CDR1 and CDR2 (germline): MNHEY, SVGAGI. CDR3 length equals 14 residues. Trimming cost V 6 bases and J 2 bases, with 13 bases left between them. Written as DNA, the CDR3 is TGTGCCAGCAGCTTTCTTCAGGGTAACACTGAAGCTTTCTTT. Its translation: CASSFLQGNTEAFF.

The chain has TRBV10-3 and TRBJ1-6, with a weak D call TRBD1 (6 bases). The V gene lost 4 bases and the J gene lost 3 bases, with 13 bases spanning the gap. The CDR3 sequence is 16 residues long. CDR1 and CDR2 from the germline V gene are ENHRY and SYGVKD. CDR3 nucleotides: TGTGCCATCAGTGGGGTGGACAGCAGCTATAATTCACCCCTCCACTTT. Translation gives CAISGVDSSYNSPLHF.

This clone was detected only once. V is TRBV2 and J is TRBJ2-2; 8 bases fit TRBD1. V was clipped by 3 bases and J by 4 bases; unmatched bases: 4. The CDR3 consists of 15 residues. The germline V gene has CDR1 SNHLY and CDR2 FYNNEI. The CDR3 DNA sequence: TGTGCCAGCAGTGAGGCCAGGGGGCCCACCGGGGAGCTGTTTTTT. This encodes CASSEARGPTGELFF.

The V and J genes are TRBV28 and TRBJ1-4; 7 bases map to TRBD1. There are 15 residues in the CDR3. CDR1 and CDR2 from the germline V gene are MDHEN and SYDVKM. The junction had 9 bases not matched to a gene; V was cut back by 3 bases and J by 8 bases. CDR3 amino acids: CASSFFGQGVEKLFF. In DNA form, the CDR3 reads TGTGCCAGCAGTTTCTTTGGGCAGGGGGTGGAAAAACTGTTTTTT. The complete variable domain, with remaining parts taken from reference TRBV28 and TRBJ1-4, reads DVKVTQSSRYLVKRTGEKVFLECVQDMDHENMFWYRQDPGLGLRLIYFSYDVKMKEKGDIPEGYSVSREKKERFSLILESASTNQTSMYLCASSFFGQGVEKLFFGSGTQLSVL.